What follows describes a single TCR beta chain. Many counts were recorded for this clone. Its cognate antigen has yet to be identified. No base qualities exist here, and no much larger clone lies one base off it. The data stem from a study of blood T cell repertoires in COVID-19 (TCRdb year 2020). Context from the whole study: Samples from collaborators originated in the United States, Italy and Spain and spanned both the acute and convalescent phases of COVID-19. Subjects who had been exposed to COVID-19, were actively infected with it, or had recovered from it provided the deeply sampled blood TCRbeta repertoires that made up the dataset. A freely available public database, intended as a resource for researchers studying the immune response to SARS-CoV-2, is where the repertoires were released. The material from the prospective study consisted of cDNA or gDNA derived from T cells, B-cell-depleted T cells, or PBMCs. Where available, HLA class I and class II types were obtained from metadata supplied by the sample provider rather than from assay-based typing. The sample metadata nearly always contained a de-identified subject ID, COVID-19 status, age in years and sex. Samples came from the ongoing ImmuneRACE study (first 160 participants) plus 1,254 subjects from 6 global collaborators.

Whole blood was collected in K2EDTA tubes by collaborating institutions according to the institutions' own protocols. Collaborator samples were shipped for TCRbeta analysis as frozen whole blood, isolated PBMCs, or DNA extracted from either sample type. From V the trimming removes 2 bases and from J it removes 4 bases, while the gene matches leave 7 bases of the junction unaccounted for. Taken from cysteine to phenylalanine, the CDR3 has 16 residues. The CDR3 DNA has 48 bases and is translated from base 1. The germline V gene sets CDR1 to SGHTA and CDR2 to FQGTGA. TCRbeta CDR3 regions were amplified from genomic DNA using the immunoSEQ Assay, a bias-controlled multiplex PCR. The paper's processing steps were these. Within the assay, amplification of reference gene primers was used to estimate how many nucleated cells each sample contained. To quantify the absolute abundance of each unique TCRbeta CDR3 rearrangement, sequence reads were collapsed and filtered. For each sample, productive Simpson clonality was calculated by taking the square root of Simpson's diversity index across productive rearrangements. TCRdb stores this immuneACCESS table with in-frame sequences only. Part of the clones is absent; in the studies checked, under half of the shortfall reflects unresolved V genes, and no reason is known for the rest. V and J calls plus clone size are reproduced from that table; the DNA served to infer D and trimming. This sample lists hundreds of thousands of clones; 83% were detected once. Under 3% of the sample is taken by the ten largest.

The paper's findings and limits, for the study overall: How much clinical and demographic metadata was included differed by source and by participant, and the metadata was provided uncurated.

This TCR was recovered from a woman between 40 and 50 years old with active or convalescent COVID-19. Recombination connected TRBV7-3 to TRBJ2-1, and 8 bases in between align with TRBD2. Sequencing was done on a sample of peripheral blood. The CDR3 protein is CASSLAPSGPYNEQFF. Here is the DNA: TGTGCCAGCAGCTTAGCCCCTAGCGGGCCGTACAATGAGCAGTTCTTC.